This T cell receptor (beta chain) stems from a study of CD8 T cells in Susac syndrome (dated by TCRdb to about 2019). With regard to the full study: Repertoire sequencing was used to test whether CD8+ T cell activation and differentiation in Susac syndrome was antigen driven. CD8+ T cell repertoire clonality was compared between approximately 12 healthy donors, approximately 14 Susac syndrome patients and 15 multiple sclerosis patients. The full study reports these points: The TCR sequencing and HLA analysis was acknowledged to have included a relatively small number of individuals.

For this chain, trimming is 1 base at the V end and 3 bases at the J end, and the number of junction bases without a gene match is 13. The germline V gene (reference sequence) sets CDR1 to LGHDT and CDR2 to YNNKEL. The CDR3 contains 18 residues, cysteine and phenylalanine counted. CDR3 DNA only is kept here, 54 bases in frame from base 1. High-throughput TCR beta sequencing profiled peripheral blood CD8+ and CD4+ T cells from healthy donors, Susac syndrome patients and multiple sclerosis patients. Treatment-naive patients with stable or active relapsing-remitting disease fulfilling revised McDonald criteria were used as multiple sclerosis controls. Bulk CD8+ and CD4+ T cells were purified magnetically by negative isolation, whereas CD8+ TEMRA cells were enriched by FACS. Blood was drawn into EDTA tubes, processed within 24 hours, and PBMCs were isolated by density gradient centrifugation. PBMCs intended for TCR sequencing were cryopreserved in liquid nitrogen and were subsequently thawed in a 37 degrees C water bath. The sorted or isolated CD4+, CD8+ and CD8+ TEMRA cells had a purity of 90% or higher.

RNA was extracted with the RNeasy kit and roughly 0.45 to 1 ug was reverse transcribed using random hexamers. The immunoSEQ multiplex PCR assay, covering 54 Vbeta and 13 Jbeta segments, was used to amplify TCR beta CDR3 regions. To correct PCR amplification bias, a synthetic template baseline was used for both primer optimization and computational correction. Turning to the authors' computational methods: Reads were annotated to V, D and J genes according to IMGT and were analyzed with immunoSEQ Analyzer, with only productive sequences retained. Clonality was calculated as one minus the Shannon entropy normalized by log2 of the number of productive unique sequences. For each patient and control, public and private clones were evaluated among the 100 most prevalent clones. A clone was defined as Susac-specific if it was absent from the healthy and MS cohorts, from approximately 980 published viral clones and from other ImmuneACCESS disease sequences. TCRdb ran its own pipeline on the public reads, namely fastp trimming at Q25 and MiXCR clone calling, and kept in-frame beta chains. A single entry per CDR3 protein holds the most common genes and DNA from its merged rows. TCRdb, not the authors, supplied the V and J calls. Across this sample there are more than 200,000 distinct CDR3 sequences, with 80% to 95% seen only once. The ten largest clones add up to about 0.12% of the sample.

Points on this clonotype: The antigen this receptor binds is unknown. No base-level quality is on record; no much larger clone is a single base apart.

The sample taken for sequencing was CD8+ T cells from PBMCs. The chain employs TRBV3-1 and TRBJ2-3; the central 7 bases match TRBD1. The clonotype was recovered from a human donor with multiple sclerosis. The nucleotides read TGTGCCAGCAGCCAAGTAGCCGGGACAGCCGGGGATACAGATACGCAGTATTTT. Its product reads: CASSQVAGTAGDTDTQYF.